This paragraph covers one TCR beta chain sequence. Its antigen is unidentified. Primers: 60 Vbeta forward and 13 Jbeta reverse. Produced via immunoSEQ multiplex PCR; TCRdb's table is partial and in-frame only. This sample yields some 200,000 clones, of which around three quarters are seen a single time; approximately 2.2% belongs to the top ten. The data belong to a study of cytomegalovirus exposure and HLA in healthy donors. This CDR3 is built from 13 residues. Deletions cut 4 bases from V and 4 bases from J, with 10 bases between. Germline V CDR1 and CDR2: LNHDA, SQIVND (reference sequence). General study results and limits: Accurate predictions that matched the HLA-A and HLA-B alleles of most subjects were reportedly made from TCR beta sequences. Previous analysis showed most TCR beta V segments were productive about 90% or about 30% of the time. Most TCR sequences showed up rarely, but some public TCRs showed up in many donors.

This TCR derives from a woman in her thirties in good health and CMV-seropositive. This chain joins TRBV19 and TRBJ1-2; D not resolved. Input material: PBMCs. DNA of the CDR3: TGTGCCAGTAGTAGAGGCCAAATCTATGGCTACACCTTC. Its protein is CASSRGQIYGYTF.